This T cell receptor beta chain derives from a study of read filtering for tumor transcriptome and immune sequencing. Overall study: TCR-mapped reads were about 4 to 10.27 million with IR-seq versus about 75 to 1,400 with RNA-seq.

Whole-study results and caveats: In IR-seq, single-read clonotypes were 70% to 85% of clonotypes but around 3.5% of reads.

There are many counts of this clonotype. Its antigen is still unknown. From approximately 430 ng of RNA, a library with molecular barcoded alpha/delta and beta/gamma adaptors was made. TCRdb reanalysed the reads using MiXCR and keeps one entry per CDR3 protein. The repertoire holds about 35,000 distinct CDR3 sequences, with over 11% as singletons. V gave up 7 bases and J gave up 6 bases, with 15 bases separating them. The germline CDR1 and CDR2 sequences are LNHDA and SQIVND (reference sequence). The CDR3 has 13 residues. This TCR was recovered from a donor aged 40 or over with multiple myeloma. The sequenced material came from a population of CD138-negative cells sorted from bone marrow. This chain connects TRBV19 to TRBJ1-2; possibly TRBD1 for D (6 bases). CDR3 nucleotides: TGTGCCAGTATAAGGTCCGGGGGGCATGGCTACACCTTC. It encodes CASIRSGGHGYTF.